Listed below are T cell receptor beta chains from one sample, sequenced in a study of radiation and T cells in renal cell carcinoma. Clones were sequenced by immunoSEQ multiplex PCR, and TCRdb holds only the in-frame ones, with some missing. The sample consists of some 20,000 clones, approximately 59% of them appearing once. The specimen comprised tumor tissue, sampled from a patient whose treatment was nephrectomy without radiotherapy. The receptor set was obtained from a man over 45 with renal cell carcinoma. The CDR3 runs from the conserved cysteine through the conserved F or W. Some rows have no size entry. The others give once, few or many, or a class for an expanded clone.

CDR3: CASSLLLGSNEKLFF
V: TRBV11-2
size: few
J: TRBJ1-4

CDR3: CASSQGTNTEAFF
V: TRBV19
size: .
J: TRBJ1-1

CDR3: CSVAVQETYEQYF
V: TRBV29-1
size: .
J: TRBJ2-7

CDR3: CASITEPSTDTQYF
V: TRBV5-5
size: .
J: TRBJ2-3

CDR3: CASSSHQSYYGYTF
V: TRBV6-5
size: .
J: TRBJ1-2

CDR3: CASSEVGVGTGAYEQYF
V: TRBV2
size: few
J: TRBJ2-7

CDR3: CASSLSQGSYGYTF
V: TRBV5-4
size: .
J: TRBJ1-2

CDR3: CASSLNRDGGELFF
V: TRBV4-3
size: many
J: TRBJ2-2

CDR3: CASSQGQGSGETQYF
V: TRBV7-2
size: .
J: TRBJ2-5

CDR3: CASSVGTIMFF
V: TRBV28
size: .
J: TRBJ1-4

CDR3: CASSYGGPGYEQYF
V: TRBV25-1
size: .
J: TRBJ2-7

CDR3: CASSASRGAAEGYTF
V: TRBV7-2
size: .
J: TRBJ1-2

CDR3: CASSQDRGNQPQHF
V: TRBV7-6
size: few
J: TRBJ1-5

CDR3: CASSSYTGFTGELFF
V: TRBV7-3
size: few
J: TRBJ2-2

CDR3: CASSMRTVSSGNTIYF
V: TRBV7-8
size: .
J: TRBJ1-3

CDR3: CAWSVHRGRYGYTF
V: TRBV30
size: .
J: TRBJ1-2

CDR3: CSVEVGTGLDGYTF
V: TRBV29-1
size: .
J: TRBJ1-2

CDR3: CASSIGGLGSYEQYF
V: TRBV19
size: .
J: TRBJ2-7

CDR3: CSVPSGPSADTQYF
V: TRBV29-1
size: .
J: TRBJ2-3

CDR3: CASSWGAGNTGELFF
V: TRBV5-5
size: .
J: TRBJ2-2

CDR3: CASNVYGRGNTEAFF
V: TRBV7-2
size: .
J: TRBJ1-1

CDR3: CASRGLAPSSYNEQFF
V: TRBV28
size: .
J: TRBJ2-1

CDR3: CASSYRGNNYGYTF
V: TRBV6-6
size: .
J: TRBJ1-2

CDR3: CARGMASWEQYF
V: TRBV2
size: .
J: TRBJ2-7

CDR3: CASSLFDLGYTF
V: TRBV7-9
size: .
J: TRBJ1-2

CDR3: CASTLDGTIHNEQFF
V: TRBV10-2
size: .
J: TRBJ2-1

CDR3: CASSLRGRTGELFF
V: TRBV7-2
size: .
J: TRBJ2-2

CDR3: CASSIGVAAPYEQYF
V: TRBV19
size: few
J: TRBJ2-7

CDR3: CASSDLPRGNQPQHF
V: TRBV2
size: .
J: TRBJ1-5

CDR3: CASSQASAGGYTF
V: TRBV14
size: .
J: TRBJ1-2

CDR3: CATAEGPGDTQYF
V: TRBV27
size: few
J: TRBJ2-3

CDR3: CASSPQGRENGYTF
V: TRBV9
size: once
J: TRBJ1-2

CDR3: CASSAQGRNGYTF
V: TRBV25-1
size: .
J: TRBJ1-2

CDR3: CASSRNRDPGNTIYF
V: TRBV7-9
size: .
J: TRBJ1-3

CDR3: CASSEGAVNQPQHF
V: TRBV2
size: .
J: TRBJ1-5

CDR3: CASSYRMYQETQYF
V: TRBV6-5
size: few
J: TRBJ2-5

CDR3: CASSQEGGTNYGYTF
V: TRBV4-1
size: .
J: TRBJ1-2

CDR3: CASSDGRGLNTQYF
V: TRBV2
size: .
J: TRBJ2-3

CDR3: CASSEVRGDTQYF
V: TRBV6-1
size: .
J: TRBJ2-3

CDR3: CASSSNRGNEKLFF
V: TRBV7-9
size: few
J: TRBJ1-4

CDR3: CASSPVAGEYETQYF
V: TRBV19
size: .
J: TRBJ2-5

CDR3: CAWSVGQGNSPLHF
V: TRBV30
size: few
J: TRBJ1-6

CDR3: CASSYFAENTGELFF
V: TRBV6-5
size: .
J: TRBJ2-2

CDR3: CASTGEGPKAFF
V: TRBV5-1
size: .
J: TRBJ1-1

CDR3: CAISESLGAGTGELFF
V: TRBV10-3
size: .
J: TRBJ2-2

CDR3: CASSQDRGYTGELFF
V: TRBV5-1
size: .
J: TRBJ2-2

CDR3: CASSFNGVTEAFF
V: TRBV7-2
size: few
J: TRBJ1-1

CDR3: CASSFREGALYEQYF
V: TRBV7-9
size: .
J: TRBJ2-7

CDR3: CASSVATTSGYNEQFF
V: TRBV9
size: .
J: TRBJ2-1

CDR3: CASSLEQNTEAFF
V: TRBV7-2
size: .
J: TRBJ1-1

CDR3: CASSPRSLGDSGNTIYF
V: TRBV18
size: once
J: TRBJ1-3

CDR3: CAWSNRVTYNSPLHF
V: TRBV30
size: few
J: TRBJ1-6

CDR3: CASSPPGSRTDTQYF
V: TRBV18
size: .
J: TRBJ2-3

CDR3: CASSMGQATVAGELFF
V: TRBV19
size: once
J: TRBJ2-2